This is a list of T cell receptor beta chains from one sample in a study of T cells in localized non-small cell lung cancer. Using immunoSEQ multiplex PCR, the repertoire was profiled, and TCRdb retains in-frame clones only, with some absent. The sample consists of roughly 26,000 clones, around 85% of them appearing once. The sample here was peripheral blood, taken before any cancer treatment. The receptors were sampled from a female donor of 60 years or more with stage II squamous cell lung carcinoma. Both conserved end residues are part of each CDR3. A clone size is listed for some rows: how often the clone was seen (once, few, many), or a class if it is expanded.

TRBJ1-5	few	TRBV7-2	CASSLRGHAQPQHF
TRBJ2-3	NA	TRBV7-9	CASSLDSGNTDTQYF
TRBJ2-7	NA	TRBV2	CASSETQAYSYEQYF
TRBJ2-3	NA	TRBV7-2	CASSFSPGDTQYF
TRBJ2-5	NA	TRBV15	CATSREQGAGETQYF
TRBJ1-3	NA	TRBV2	CASSAGGNTIYF
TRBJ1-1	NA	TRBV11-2	CASSLDGQYTEAFF
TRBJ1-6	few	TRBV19	CASTQDRELNSPLHF
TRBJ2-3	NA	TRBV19	CASNSGLTDTQYF
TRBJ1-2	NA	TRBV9	CASSAPGQIYGYTF
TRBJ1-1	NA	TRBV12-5	CASVQNTGGFTEAFF
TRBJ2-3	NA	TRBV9	CASSPGAPAQYF
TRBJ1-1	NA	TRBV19	CASVGAGQGFTEAFF
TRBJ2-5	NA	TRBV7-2	CASSWRTSGEETQYF
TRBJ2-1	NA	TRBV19	CASSTTGGVGEQFF
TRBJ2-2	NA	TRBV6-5	CASVQAVSGELFF
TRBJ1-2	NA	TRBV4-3	CASSQDAQAGGAEGYTF
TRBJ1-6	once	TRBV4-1	CASSKDPGQVNSPLHF
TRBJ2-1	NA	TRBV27	CASSTLPSTSVSYNEQFF
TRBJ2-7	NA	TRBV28	CASSSRDVYEQYF
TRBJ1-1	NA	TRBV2	CASSEGQGRKTEAFF
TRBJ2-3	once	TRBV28	CASSLAADTQYF
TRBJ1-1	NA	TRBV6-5	CASSYAVNTEAFF
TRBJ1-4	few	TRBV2	CASSSQANEKLFF
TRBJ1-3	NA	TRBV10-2	CASSEGNTIYF
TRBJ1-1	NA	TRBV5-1	CASRQIQGTGAFF
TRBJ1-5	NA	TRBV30	CAWSVRLSHQPQHF
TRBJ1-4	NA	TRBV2	CASSLQGTNEKLFF
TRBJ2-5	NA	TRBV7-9	CASSFGQGQETQYF
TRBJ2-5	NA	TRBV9	CASSPSSGGAEETQYF
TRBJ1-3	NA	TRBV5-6	CASSPGHSGNTIYF
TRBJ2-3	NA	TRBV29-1	CSAGGLAGDTQYF
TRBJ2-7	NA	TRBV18	CASSPHRDPGDEQYF
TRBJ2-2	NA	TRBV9	CASSATSGGLNTGELFF
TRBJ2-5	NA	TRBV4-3	CASSQDRGAVGTQYF
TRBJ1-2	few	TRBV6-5	CASSKDSGGYTF
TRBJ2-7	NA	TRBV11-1	CASSLGQDIYEQYF
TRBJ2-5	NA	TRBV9	CASSSGVAGGHRETQYF